This T cell receptor beta chain was sequenced in a study of T cell repertoires in cytomegalovirus infection. Study overall: The authors relied on CMV epitopes, both recently identified HLA-C-restricted and well-studied HLA-B-restricted. Evidence of both CMV infection and a matching HLA type came from public TCR beta signatures. General study results and limits: People with CMV and the relevant HLA were identified by cumulative public TCR beta family frequency. Across the ex vivo response, the dominant clonotypes were HLA-C-restricted CMV-specific TCR beta clonotypes.

TCRdb fed the reads into MiXCR, producing one record per CDR3 protein. Of just over 450,000 distinct CDR3 sequences in the sample, approximately 46% were seen once. A few counts support this clonotype. Its antigen is undetermined. Germline-derived CDR1 and CDR2 are SGHRS and YFSETQ. The CDR3 is made up of 15 amino acids. The V end was cut by 5 bases, the J end by 0 bases, with 12 bases between. The sequences come from cultured PBMCs, collected from culture after CMV antigen stimulation. This clonotype originated in a human donor in good health (CMV status not recorded). Some clones in this sample may be carry-over from other donors' samples. The chain employs TRBV5-1 and TRBJ2-1; D possibly matches TRBD1 or TRBD2 (5 bases each). DNA of the CDR3: TGCGCCAGCAGAGAAGGGACCAGCTCCTACAATGAGCAGTTCTTC. Amino acid sequence: CASREGTSSYNEQFF. The full variable domain, in which reference TRBV5-1 and TRBJ2-1 provide the parts outside the CDR3, is KAGVTQTPRYLIKTRGQQVTLSCSPISGHRSVSWYQQTPGQGLQFLFEYFSETQRNKGNFPGRFSGRQFSNSRSEMNVSTLELGDSALYLCASREGTSSYNEQFFGPGTRLTVL.